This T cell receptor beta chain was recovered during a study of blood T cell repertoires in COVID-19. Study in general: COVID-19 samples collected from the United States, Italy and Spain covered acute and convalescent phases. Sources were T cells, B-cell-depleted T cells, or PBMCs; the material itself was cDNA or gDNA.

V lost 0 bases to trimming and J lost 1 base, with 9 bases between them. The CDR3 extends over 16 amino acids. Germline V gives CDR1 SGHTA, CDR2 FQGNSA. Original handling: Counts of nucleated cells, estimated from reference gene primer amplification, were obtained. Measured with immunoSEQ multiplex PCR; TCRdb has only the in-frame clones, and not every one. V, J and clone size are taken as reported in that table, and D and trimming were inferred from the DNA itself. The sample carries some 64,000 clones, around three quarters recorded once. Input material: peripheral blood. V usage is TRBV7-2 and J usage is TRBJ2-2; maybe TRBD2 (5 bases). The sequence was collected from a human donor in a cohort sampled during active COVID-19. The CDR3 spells CASSLATGVNTGELFF. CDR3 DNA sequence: TGTGCCAGCAGCTTAGCGACCGGGGTGAACACCGGGGAGCTGTTTTTT.